Described below is a single TCR beta chain sequence and its context. Produced via immunoSEQ multiplex PCR; TCRdb's table is partial and in-frame only. The sample consists of fewer than 30,000 clones, 77% of them appearing once. These data are taken from a study of sequential checkpoint blockade in melanoma. CDR3 length: 16 residues. CDR1 MDHEN and CDR2 SYDVKM come from the germline V gene. Trimming cost V 3 bases and J 6 bases; bases outside gene matches: 6. Treatment: randomized to nivolumab then ipilimumab (arm A) or the reverse (arm B). The chain links TRBV28 to TRBJ2-2; 11 bases align to TRBD1. This receptor was obtained from a human donor with melanoma. The specimen was CD8+ T cells sorted from blood (inferred from file names), collected from a patient given nivolumab and ipilimumab in sequence. CDR3 nucleotides: TGTGCCAGCAGTTTCCCGGGACAGGGGGGGTCCGGGGAGCTGTTTTTT. Protein: CASSFPGQGGSGELFF.